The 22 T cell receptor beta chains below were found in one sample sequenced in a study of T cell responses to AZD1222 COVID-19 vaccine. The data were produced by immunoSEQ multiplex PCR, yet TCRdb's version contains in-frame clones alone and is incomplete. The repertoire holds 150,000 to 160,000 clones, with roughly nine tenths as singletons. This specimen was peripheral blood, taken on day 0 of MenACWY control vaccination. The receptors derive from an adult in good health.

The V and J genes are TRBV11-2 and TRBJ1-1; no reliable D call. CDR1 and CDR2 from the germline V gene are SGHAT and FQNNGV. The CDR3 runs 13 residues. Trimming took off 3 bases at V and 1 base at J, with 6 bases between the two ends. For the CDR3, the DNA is TGTGCCAGCAGCTTCCAGTCGAACACTGAAGCTTTCTTT. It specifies CASSFQSNTEAFF. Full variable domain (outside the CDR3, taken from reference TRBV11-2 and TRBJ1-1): EAGVAQSPRYKIIEKRQSVAFWCNPISGHATLYWYQQILGQGPKLLIQFQNNGVVDDSQLPKDRFSAERLKGVDSTLKIQPAKLEDSAVYLCASSFQSNTEAFFGQGTRLTVV.

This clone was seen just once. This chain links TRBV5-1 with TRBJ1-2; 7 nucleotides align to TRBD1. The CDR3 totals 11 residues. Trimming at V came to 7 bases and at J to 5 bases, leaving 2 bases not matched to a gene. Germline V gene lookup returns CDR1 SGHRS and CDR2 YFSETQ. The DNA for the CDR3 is TGCGCCAGCGGGGACAGTTATGGCTACACCTTC. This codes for CASGDSYGYTF.

The CDR3 loop reads CASSQDSGSHLSNQPQHF. The DNA for the CDR3 is TGCGCCAGCAGCCAAGATTCCGGGTCCCATCTTAGCAATCAGCCCCAGCATTTT. The gene calls are TRBV4-1 and TRBJ1-5; no clear D. Trimming took off 0 bases at V and 0 bases at J, with 15 bases between the two ends. The CDR3 extends over 18 amino acids. Germline CDR1 and CDR2: MGHRA and YSYEKL.

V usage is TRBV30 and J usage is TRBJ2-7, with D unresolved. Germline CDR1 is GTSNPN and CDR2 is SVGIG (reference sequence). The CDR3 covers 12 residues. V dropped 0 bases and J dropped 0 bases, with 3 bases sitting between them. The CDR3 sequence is CAWSVISYEQYF. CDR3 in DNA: TGTGCCTGGAGTGTTATCTCCTACGAGCAGTACTTC.

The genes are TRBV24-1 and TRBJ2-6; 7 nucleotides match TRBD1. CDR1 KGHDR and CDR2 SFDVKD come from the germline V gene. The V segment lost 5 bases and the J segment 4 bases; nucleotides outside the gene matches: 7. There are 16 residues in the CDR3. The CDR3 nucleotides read TGTGCCACCAGTGGCACGACAGGGCCCGGGGCCAACGTCCTGACTTTC. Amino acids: CATSGTTGPGANVLTF.

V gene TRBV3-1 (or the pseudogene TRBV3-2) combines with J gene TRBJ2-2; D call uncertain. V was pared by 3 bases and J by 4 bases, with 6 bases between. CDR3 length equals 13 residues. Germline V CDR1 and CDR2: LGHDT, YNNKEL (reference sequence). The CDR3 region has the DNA TGTGCCAGCAGCCACAGGACCACCGGGGAGCTGTTTTTT. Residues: CASSHRTTGELFF.

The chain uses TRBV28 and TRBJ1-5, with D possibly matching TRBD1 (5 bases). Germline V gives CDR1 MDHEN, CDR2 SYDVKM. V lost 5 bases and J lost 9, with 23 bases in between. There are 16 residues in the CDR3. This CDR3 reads CASSTPAGPKTLPQHF. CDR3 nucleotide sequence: TGTGCCAGCAGTACCCCCGCGGGGCCAAAGACTCTGCCCCAGCATTTT.

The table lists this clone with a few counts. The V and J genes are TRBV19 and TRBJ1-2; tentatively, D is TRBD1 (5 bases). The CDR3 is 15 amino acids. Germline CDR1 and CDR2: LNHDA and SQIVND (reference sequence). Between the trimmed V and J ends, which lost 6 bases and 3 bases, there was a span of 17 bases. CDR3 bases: TGTGCCAGTAGCCACATACGGGACGCATACTATGGCTACACCTTC. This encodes CASSHIRDAYYGYTF.

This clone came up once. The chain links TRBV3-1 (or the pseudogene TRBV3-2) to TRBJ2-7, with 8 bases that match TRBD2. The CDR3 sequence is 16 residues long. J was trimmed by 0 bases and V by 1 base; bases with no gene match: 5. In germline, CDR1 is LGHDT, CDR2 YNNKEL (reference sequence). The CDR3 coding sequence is TGTGCCAGCAGCCAAGTGGCGGGAGGCAGCTCCTACGAGCAGTACTTC. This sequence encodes CASSQVAGGSSYEQYF.

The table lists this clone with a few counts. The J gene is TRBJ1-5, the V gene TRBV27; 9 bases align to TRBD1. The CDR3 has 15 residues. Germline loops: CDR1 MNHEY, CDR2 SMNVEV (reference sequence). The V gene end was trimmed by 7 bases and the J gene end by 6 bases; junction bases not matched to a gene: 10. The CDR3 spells CASNPGQGESQPQHF. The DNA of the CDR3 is TGTGCCAGCAATCCGGGACAGGGAGAGAGTCAGCCCCAGCATTTT.

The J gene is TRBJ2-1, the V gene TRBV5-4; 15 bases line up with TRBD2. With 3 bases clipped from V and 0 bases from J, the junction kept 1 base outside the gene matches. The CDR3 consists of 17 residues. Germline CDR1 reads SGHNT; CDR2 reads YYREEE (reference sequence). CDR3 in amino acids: CASSWGLAGGSYNEQFF. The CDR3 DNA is TGTGCCAGCAGCTGGGGACTAGCGGGAGGCTCCTACAATGAGCAGTTCTTC.

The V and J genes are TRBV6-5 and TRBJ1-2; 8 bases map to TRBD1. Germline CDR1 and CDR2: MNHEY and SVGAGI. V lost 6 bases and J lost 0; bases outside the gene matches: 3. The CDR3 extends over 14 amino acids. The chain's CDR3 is CASRAGGPNYGYTF. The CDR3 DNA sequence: TGTGCCAGCAGAGCAGGGGGCCCTAACTATGGCTACACCTTC.

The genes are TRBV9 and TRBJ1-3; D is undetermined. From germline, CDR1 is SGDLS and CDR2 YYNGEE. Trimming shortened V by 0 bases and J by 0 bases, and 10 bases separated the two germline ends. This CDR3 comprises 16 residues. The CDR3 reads CASSVAVANSGNTIYF. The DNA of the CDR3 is TGTGCCAGCAGCGTAGCCGTGGCAAACTCTGGAAACACCATATATTTT.

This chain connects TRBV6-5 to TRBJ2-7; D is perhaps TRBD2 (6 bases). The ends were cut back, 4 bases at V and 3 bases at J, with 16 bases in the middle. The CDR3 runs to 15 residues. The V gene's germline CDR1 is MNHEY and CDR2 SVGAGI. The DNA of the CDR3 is TGTGCCAGCAGTTCGCTGGGACTTTTGAACTACGAGCAGTACTTC. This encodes CASSSLGLLNYEQYF.

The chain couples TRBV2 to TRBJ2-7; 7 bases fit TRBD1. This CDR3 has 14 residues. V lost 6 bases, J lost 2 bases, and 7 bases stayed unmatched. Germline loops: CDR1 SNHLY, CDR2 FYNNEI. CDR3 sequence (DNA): TGTGCCAGCAGCATGACAGGGATGGCCTACGAGCAGTACTTC. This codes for CASSMTGMAYEQYF.

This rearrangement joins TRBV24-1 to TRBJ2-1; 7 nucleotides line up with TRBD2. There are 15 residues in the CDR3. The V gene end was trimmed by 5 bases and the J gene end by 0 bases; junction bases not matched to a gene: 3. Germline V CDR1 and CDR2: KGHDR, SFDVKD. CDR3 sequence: CATSVGLPSYNEQFF. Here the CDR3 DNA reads TGTGCCACCAGTGTGGGACTACCCTCCTACAATGAGCAGTTCTTC.

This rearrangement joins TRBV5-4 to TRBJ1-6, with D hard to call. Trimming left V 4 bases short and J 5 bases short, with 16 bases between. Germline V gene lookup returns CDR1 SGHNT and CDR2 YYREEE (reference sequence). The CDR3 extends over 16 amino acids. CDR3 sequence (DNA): TGTGCCAGCAGCCCGCTCCCGGGATCGAATAATTCACCCCTCCACTTT. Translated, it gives CASSPLPGSNNSPLHF.

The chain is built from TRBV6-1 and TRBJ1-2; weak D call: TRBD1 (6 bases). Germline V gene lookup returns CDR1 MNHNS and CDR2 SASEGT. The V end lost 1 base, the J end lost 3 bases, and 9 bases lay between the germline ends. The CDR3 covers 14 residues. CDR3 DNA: TGTGCCAGCAGTGAAGGTCCAGGGGACTATGGCTACACCTTC. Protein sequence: CASSEGPGDYGYTF.

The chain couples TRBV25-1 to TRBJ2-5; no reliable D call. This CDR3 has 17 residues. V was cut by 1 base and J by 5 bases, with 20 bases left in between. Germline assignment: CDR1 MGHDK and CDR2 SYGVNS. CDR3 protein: CASSESSTELYGETQYF. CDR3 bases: TGTGCCAGCAGTGAATCGAGCACAGAACTTTACGGGGAGACCCAGTACTTC. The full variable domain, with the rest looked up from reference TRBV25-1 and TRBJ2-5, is EADIYQTPRYLVIGTGKKITLECSQTMGHDKMYWYQQDPGMELHLIHYSYGVNSTEKGDLSSESTVSRIRTEHFPLTLESARPSHTSQYLCASSESSTELYGETQYFGPGTRLLVL.

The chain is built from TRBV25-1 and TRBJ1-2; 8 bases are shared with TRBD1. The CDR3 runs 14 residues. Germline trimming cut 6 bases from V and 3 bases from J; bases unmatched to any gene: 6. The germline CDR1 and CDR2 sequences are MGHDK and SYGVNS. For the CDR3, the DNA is TGTGCCAGCAGGAACAACAGGGGGGACTATGGCTACACCTTC. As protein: CASRNNRGDYGYTF.

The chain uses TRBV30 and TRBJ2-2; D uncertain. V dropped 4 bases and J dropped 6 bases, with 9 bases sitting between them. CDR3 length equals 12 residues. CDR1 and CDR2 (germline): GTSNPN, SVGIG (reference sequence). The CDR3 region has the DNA TGTGCCTGGAATCCAGGACCCGGGGAGCTGTTTTTT. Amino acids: CAWNPGPGELFF.

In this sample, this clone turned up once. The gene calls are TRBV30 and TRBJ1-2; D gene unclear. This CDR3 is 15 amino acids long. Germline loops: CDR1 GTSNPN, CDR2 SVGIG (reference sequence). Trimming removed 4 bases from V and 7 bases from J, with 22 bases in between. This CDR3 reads CAWMGNPRLSAGYTF. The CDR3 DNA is TGTGCCTGGATGGGTAACCCTCGGCTCTCGGCTGGCTACACCTTC.